Listed below are T cell receptor beta chains from one sample, sequenced in a study of early T cells in non-severe SARS-CoV-2 infection. TCRdb analysed the 5' RACE reads with MiXCR anew, one entry per CDR3 protein. The data contain 25,000 to 35,000 distinct CDR3 sequences, less than 6.5% of them singletons. This sample comprised whole blood, obtained at baseline. The receptor source for this set is an adult who was a healthcare worker with PCR-confirmed SARS-CoV-2 infection or an uninfected control (not recorded which). Both conserved end residues are part of each CDR3. The order of the fields is CDR3 DNA, CDR3 protein, D gene, J gene, V gene, clone size. The D gene is left open where the match is weak. Rows may omit the clone size; those that give it use once, few, many or a size class.

DNA: TGCAGTGCTAGGAGGCCCCCCGGGACAGGGGATACTGAAGCTTTCTTT
CDR3: CSARRPPGTGDTEAFF
D: TRBD1
J: TRBJ1-1
V: TRBV20-1
size: many

DNA: TGTGCCAGCAGTGCCCCCGGGGAGCGGGGTGAGCAGTTCTTC
CDR3: CASSAPGERGEQFF
D: TRBD2
J: TRBJ2-1
V: TRBV28
size: many

DNA: TGTGCCACCAGCAGAGTTGGTTACGGGGGCGGTGAAAAACTGTTTTTT
CDR3: CATSRVGYGGGEKLFF
D: .
J: TRBJ1-4
V: TRBV15
size: many

DNA: TGTGCCAGTAGTAGCCGGGATGCGTCTGAGCAGTTCTTC
CDR3: CASSSRDASEQFF
D: .
J: TRBJ2-1
V: TRBV19
size: many

DNA: TGTGCCAGCAGCTTAGGCAGGGAGGTCAATGAGCAGTTCTTC
CDR3: CASSLGREVNEQFF
D: .
J: TRBJ2-1
V: TRBV7-9
size: many

DNA: TGCGCCAGCAGCTTGCGGGGGGCCAACACCGGGGAGCTGTTTTTT
CDR3: CASSLRGANTGELFF
D: .
J: TRBJ2-2
V: TRBV5-1
size: many

DNA: TGTGCCAGTAGTAAGGGCAGAGTAGCCAAAAACATTCAGTACTTC
CDR3: CASSKGRVAKNIQYF
D: .
J: TRBJ2-4
V: TRBV19
size: many

DNA: TGCAGTGTCCGGGGAACCTACAATGAGCAGTTCTTC
CDR3: CSVRGTYNEQFF
D: .
J: TRBJ2-1
V: TRBV20-1
size: many

DNA: TGTGCCAGCAGCTTGGAGGGATCCAGCTACAATGAGCAGTTCTTC
CDR3: CASSLEGSSYNEQFF
D: .
J: TRBJ2-1
V: TRBV5-4
size: many

DNA: TGTGCCAGCAGTTTAAGGGAGGTCAATGAGCAGTTCTTC
CDR3: CASSLREVNEQFF
D: .
J: TRBJ2-1
V: TRBV12-3/TRBV12-4
size: few

DNA: TGCGCCAGCAGCCACCACCTCCAACAGCCATGGATCCTATTTTTT
CDR3: CASSHHLQQPWILFF
D: .
J: TRBJ1-4
V: TRBV4-3
size: many

DNA: TGTGCCAGCAGCCTGGGGACAGCTGGAAACACCATATATTTT
CDR3: CASSLGTAGNTIYF
D: TRBD1
J: TRBJ1-3
V: TRBV9
size: many

DNA: TGTGCCAGCAGCTTATCCGGTGGAGAGACCCAGTACTTC
CDR3: CASSLSGGETQYF
D: .
J: TRBJ2-5
V: TRBV7-9
size: few

DNA: TGCGCCAGCAACAAGGACAGGGCCCAAGAGACCCAGTACTTC
CDR3: CASNKDRAQETQYF
D: TRBD1
J: TRBJ2-5
V: TRBV5-1
size: many

DNA: TGTGCCAGCAGTTCGGGTGGGTTTGAAGGAGAGACCCAGTACTTC
CDR3: CASSSGGFEGETQYF
D: .
J: TRBJ2-5
V: TRBV6-2/TRBV6-3
size: many

DNA: TGCAGTGCTAGCGGGCTCTCTGGAAACACCATATATTTT
CDR3: CSASGLSGNTIYF
D: .
J: TRBJ1-3
V: TRBV20-1
size: many

DNA: TGTGCCAGCAGCTTGTCAGTCCCCAATGAGCAGTTCTTC
CDR3: CASSLSVPNEQFF
D: .
J: TRBJ2-1
V: TRBV5-6
size: many

DNA: TGCAGTGCTAGAGATCGTGGTAGCGGGAGGGAGACCCAGTACTTC
CDR3: CSARDRGSGRETQYF
D: TRBD2
J: TRBJ2-5
V: TRBV20-1
size: many

DNA: TGTGCCAGCAGTCCCGGCAGCCCCTACGAGCAGTACTTC
CDR3: CASSPGSPYEQYF
D: .
J: TRBJ2-7
V: TRBV28
size: many

DNA: TGTGCCAGCAGTTACGGCGGGGGGGCCGAGAGTGATACGCAGTATTTT
CDR3: CASSYGGGAESDTQYF
D: TRBD2
J: TRBJ2-3
V: TRBV6-2/TRBV6-3
size: many

DNA: TGTGCCAGCAGCTTGGCCCCACCCAGGGGGCGATGGACTGGAAACACCATATATTTT
CDR3: CASSLAPPRGRWTGNTIYF
D: TRBD1
J: TRBJ1-3
V: TRBV5-6
size: .

DNA: TGTGCCAGCAGTCCCCGGGGGGGCCCAATGGTCGAGCAGTACTTC
CDR3: CASSPRGGPMVEQYF
D: TRBD2
J: TRBJ2-7
V: TRBV6-5
size: many

DNA: TGTGCCAGTAGTATGATAGGAACTAATGAAAAACTGTTTTTT
CDR3: CASSMIGTNEKLFF
D: .
J: TRBJ1-4
V: TRBV19
size: many

DNA: TGTGCCAGCTCACTGAGGACAGTTGATGAGCAGTTCTTC
CDR3: CASSLRTVDEQFF
D: .
J: TRBJ2-1
V: TRBV18
size: many

DNA: TGTGCCAGCAGTTTTTCTAGTAGGAGTAGAGAGACCCAGTACTTC
CDR3: CASSFSSRSRETQYF
D: .
J: TRBJ2-5
V: TRBV27
size: many

DNA: TGTGCCAGCAGGGGGAGTGGACAGCCCCAGCATTTT
CDR3: CASRGSGQPQHF
D: .
J: TRBJ1-5
V: TRBV12-3/TRBV12-4
size: few